This is a list of T cell receptor beta chains from one sample in a study of T cells in Graves' hyperthyroidism and ophthalmopathy. TCRdb itself ran the multiplex PCR reads through MiXCR, one entry per CDR3 protein. The repertoire holds about 360,000 distinct CDR3 sequences, with approximately 20% as singletons. Source material: blood. Receptors originate from a woman in her late teens or twenties with Graves' hyperthyroidism. Each CDR3 is given with its conserved first and last residue. A D gene is named only where the DNA matches it firmly. The size of a clone is reported for some rows only, either as once, few or many, or as a class for expanded clones.

TRBV12-3/TRBV12-4	TRBJ1-1	.	.	CASSFLEGLAFF	TGTGCCAGCAGTTTTTTAGAGGGGCTAGCTTTCTTT
TRBV6-5	TRBJ1-2	TRBD1	.	CASSYRDRSSYGYTF	TGTGCCAGCAGTTACCGGGACAGAAGCTCGTATGGCTACACCTTC
TRBV4-2	TRBJ1-2	TRBD1	.	CASSQEGGWDRGEWNYGYTF	TGTGCCAGCAGCCAAGAAGGGGGCTGGGACAGGGGAGAGTGGAACTATGGCTACACCTTC
TRBV6-1	TRBJ1-6	.	many	CASTGGFSGGSPLHF	TGTGCCAGTACGGGCGGGTTTTCAGGCGGTTCACCCCTCCACTTT
TRBV2	TRBJ1-5	TRBD1	many	CASSEGQGHYQPQHF	TGTGCCAGCAGTGAAGGACAGGGACACTATCAGCCCCAGCATTTT
TRBV30	TRBJ1-5	.	many	CAWTLGPPGQPQHF	TGTGCCTGGACCCTCGGCCCCCCCGGACAGCCCCAGCATTTT
TRBV15	TRBJ2-5	TRBD1	many	CATSRRDRVPTQYF	TGTGCCACCAGCCGCCGGGACAGGGTCCCGACCCAGTACTTC
TRBV2	TRBJ2-2	TRBD1	many	CASSENRGPTGELFF	TGTGCCAGCAGTGAGAACAGGGGGCCTACCGGGGAGCTGTTTTTT
TRBV28	TRBJ2-5	TRBD2	.	CASAWGTSGNRETQYF	TGTGCCAGCGCTTGGGGGACTAGCGGGAATCGGGAGACCCAGTACTTC
TRBV6-5	TRBJ2-7	.	many	CASSRDGSLEQYF	TGTGCCAGCAGTCGGGACGGTAGTCTCGAGCAGTACTTC
TRBV28	TRBJ1-1	.	.	CASSLSSKNTEAFF	TGTGCCAGCAGTTTAAGTAGTAAGAACACTGAAGCTTTCTTT
TRBV6-1	TRBJ1-2	.	.	CASSEEEGNSYGYTF	TGTGCCAGCAGTGAAGAGGAGGGGAACAGCTATGGCTACACCTTC
TRBV10-3	TRBJ1-3	.	many	CASTPGNTIYF	TGTGCCTCCACACCTGGAAACACCATATATTTT
TRBV7-8	TRBJ1-1	.	.	CASSFSFQGWPEAFF	TGTGCCAGCAGCTTCTCTTTTCAGGGGTGGCCTGAAGCTTTCTTT
TRBV24-1	TRBJ2-7	.	many	CATSSIMGDEQYF	TGTGCCACCAGTTCAATCATGGGCGACGAGCAGTACTTC
TRBV5-1	TRBJ2-7	.	many	CASSLEQGPYEQYF	TGCGCCAGCAGCTTGGAACAGGGACCCTACGAGCAGTACTTC
TRBV27	TRBJ2-7	TRBD1	.	CASSPPTGTHEQYF	TGTGCCAGCAGTCCTCCGACAGGGACCCACGAGCAGTACTTC
TRBV6-1	TRBJ1-5	TRBD1	.	CASSEYTGGGHQPQHF	TGTGCCAGCAGTGAATACACAGGGGGGGGACATCAGCCCCAGCATTTT
TRBV3-1	TRBJ2-7	.	few	CASSQDGDRRNEQYF	TGTGCCAGCAGCCAAGATGGAGACAGGCGAAACGAGCAGTACTTC
TRBV7-2	TRBJ2-7	.	many	CASASNPSGEQYF	TGTGCCAGCGCCTCTAATCCCTCCGGGGAGCAGTACTTC
TRBV7-8	TRBJ2-7	TRBD2	.	CASSRAGADEQYF	TGTGCCAGCAGCCGAGCGGGAGCGGACGAGCAGTACTTC
TRBV2	TRBJ1-5	TRBD1	.	CASSQHRGSNQPQHF	TGTGCCAGCAGTCAACACAGGGGGTCTAATCAGCCCCAGCATTTT
TRBV18	TRBJ2-7	TRBD1	few	CASSPPQGVYEQYF	TGTGCCAGCTCACCACCACAGGGGGTCTACGAGCAGTACTTC
TRBV6-2/TRBV6-3	TRBJ2-7	.	.	CASSYKLTGEQYF	TGTGCCAGCAGTTACAAGCTAACTGGCGAGCAGTACTTC
TRBV5-1	TRBJ2-6	.	many	CASSLDPLSGANVLTF	TGCGCCAGCAGCTTGGATCCCCTCTCTGGGGCCAACGTCCTGACTTTC
TRBV4-1	TRBJ1-2	.	many	CASSPSVMGLRGYTF	TGCGCCAGCAGCCCATCAGTGATGGGACTTCGTGGCTACACCTTC
TRBV7-2	TRBJ1-5	.	many	CASSLVQSGQPQHF	TGTGCCAGCAGCTTGGTCCAGTCAGGACAGCCCCAGCATTTT
TRBV5-6	TRBJ1-1	.	many	CASSLQAEAFF	TGTGCCAGCAGCTTGCAGGCTGAAGCTTTCTTT
TRBV12-3/TRBV12-4	TRBJ1-5	TRBD1	many	CASSAQGNQPQHF	TGCGCCAGCAGCGCACAGGGGAACCAGCCCCAGCATTTT